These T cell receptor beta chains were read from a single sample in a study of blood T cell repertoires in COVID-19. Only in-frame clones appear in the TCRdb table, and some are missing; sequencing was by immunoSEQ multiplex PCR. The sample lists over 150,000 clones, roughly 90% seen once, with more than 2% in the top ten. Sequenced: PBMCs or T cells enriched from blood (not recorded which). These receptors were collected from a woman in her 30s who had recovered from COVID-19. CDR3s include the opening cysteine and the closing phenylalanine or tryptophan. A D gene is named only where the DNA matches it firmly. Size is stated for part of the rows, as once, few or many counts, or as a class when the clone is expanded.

cdr3_nt: TGTGCCAGCCGGGCGGGGCGCGGTAGTGGCGACACAGATACGCAGTATTTT
cdr3_aa: CASRAGRGSGDTDTQYF
j_call: TRBJ2-3
cdr3_length: 17
d_call: -
clone_size: -
v_call: TRBV9

cdr3_nt: TGTGCCAGCAGCCTCGGGACTAGCAGCTACAATGAGCAGTTCTTC
cdr3_aa: CASSLGTSSYNEQFF
j_call: TRBJ2-1
cdr3_length: 15
d_call: TRBD2
clone_size: -
v_call: TRBV7-9

cdr3_nt: TGTGCCAGCAGCGCAGGTCTCGGGACACTATCCTACGAGCAGTACTTC
cdr3_aa: CASSAGLGTLSYEQYF
j_call: TRBJ2-7
cdr3_length: 16
d_call: -
clone_size: -
v_call: TRBV9

cdr3_nt: TGTGCCAGCAGCTTAGATCCCCGTGAAAAGACTAAGGGCACAGATACGCAGTATTTT
cdr3_aa: CASSLDPREKTKGTDTQYF
j_call: TRBJ2-3
cdr3_length: 19
d_call: -
clone_size: once
v_call: TRBV11-2

cdr3_nt: TGTGCCACAGACGCAGGGCCAAACACCGGGGAGCTGTTTTTT
cdr3_aa: CATDAGPNTGELFF
j_call: TRBJ2-2
cdr3_length: 14
d_call: -
clone_size: -
v_call: TRBV24-1

cdr3_nt: TGTGCCAGCGGATACACAGGGGGATCTAATGAAAAACTGTTTTTT
cdr3_aa: CASGYTGGSNEKLFF
j_call: TRBJ1-4
cdr3_length: 15
d_call: TRBD1
clone_size: -
v_call: TRBV27

cdr3_nt: TGTGCCAGCAGCTTCAGCTCCTACGAGCAGTACTTC
cdr3_aa: CASSFSSYEQYF
j_call: TRBJ2-7
cdr3_length: 12
d_call: -
clone_size: -
v_call: TRBV13

cdr3_nt: TGTGCCAGTACGGCAGGGCCCCGTCATGGCTACACCTTC
cdr3_aa: CASTAGPRHGYTF
j_call: TRBJ1-2
cdr3_length: 13
d_call: -
clone_size: -
v_call: TRBV19

cdr3_nt: TGTGCCAGCAGTGTACTGGGACTAGCGGGGGGAAATACGCAAGATACGCAGTATTTT
cdr3_aa: CASSVLGLAGGNTQDTQYF
j_call: TRBJ2-3
cdr3_length: 19
d_call: TRBD2
clone_size: -
v_call: TRBV6-1

cdr3_nt: TGTGCCAGCACTTTGAGGACTAGCGGGAATCGCGGGGAGCTGTTTTTT
cdr3_aa: CASTLRTSGNRGELFF
j_call: TRBJ2-2
cdr3_length: 16
d_call: TRBD2
clone_size: -
v_call: TRBV11-3

cdr3_nt: TGTGCCAGCAGCAAAGGAGGCTATTTAAGGGACATCATCCGCATGAACACTGAAGCTTTCTTT
cdr3_aa: CASSKGGYLRDIIRMNTEAFF
j_call: TRBJ1-1
cdr3_length: 21
d_call: -
clone_size: once
v_call: TRBV21-1

cdr3_nt: TGTGCCAGCAGCTCCAGCGGGACAGGGGTCACTAGTGGCTACACCTTC
cdr3_aa: CASSSSGTGVTSGYTF
j_call: TRBJ1-2
cdr3_length: 16
d_call: TRBD1
clone_size: once
v_call: TRBV7-3

cdr3_nt: TGCGCCAGCAGCAGTGGGGGAGGAGGCACTGAAGCTTTCTTT
cdr3_aa: CASSSGGGGTEAFF
j_call: TRBJ1-1
cdr3_length: 14
d_call: -
clone_size: -
v_call: TRBV5-1

cdr3_nt: TGTGCCAGCAGCGCGCCCCAGGGGGAGAACACTGAAGCTTTCTTT
cdr3_aa: CASSAPQGENTEAFF
j_call: TRBJ1-1
cdr3_length: 15
d_call: TRBD1
clone_size: -
v_call: TRBV9

cdr3_nt: TGTGCCAGCAGCTTCGAGGCGAACACCGGGGAGCTGTTTTTT
cdr3_aa: CASSFEANTGELFF
j_call: TRBJ2-2
cdr3_length: 14
d_call: -
clone_size: few
v_call: TRBV7-3

cdr3_nt: TGTGCCAGCAGTGAAGCGGGGAGGGATGGCTACACCTTC
cdr3_aa: CASSEAGRDGYTF
j_call: TRBJ1-2
cdr3_length: 13
d_call: -
clone_size: -
v_call: TRBV2

cdr3_nt: TGTGCCAGCAGGAGAGGTGGCACTGAAGCTTTCTTT
cdr3_aa: CASRRGGTEAFF
j_call: TRBJ1-1
cdr3_length: 12
d_call: -
clone_size: once
v_call: TRBV27

cdr3_nt: TGTGCCAGCAGCCATTGGACAGGGGGGAACACTGAAGCTTTCTTT
cdr3_aa: CASSHWTGGNTEAFF
j_call: TRBJ1-1
cdr3_length: 15
d_call: TRBD1
clone_size: few
v_call: TRBV7-2

cdr3_nt: TGTGCCAGCAGCGATTGGATAGCGGGAGGGCCGAGCGGGGAGCTGTTTTTT
cdr3_aa: CASSDWIAGGPSGELFF
j_call: TRBJ2-2
cdr3_length: 17
d_call: TRBD2
clone_size: -
v_call: TRBV4-2

cdr3_nt: TGTGCCAGCAGCCTGAAAGACGGGGGGACCGGCTATGGCTACACCTTC
cdr3_aa: CASSLKDGGTGYGYTF
j_call: TRBJ1-2
cdr3_length: 16
d_call: -
clone_size: -
v_call: TRBV7-2

cdr3_nt: TGCGCCAGCAGCGTCCGGGACAGACTACAAGAGACCCAGTACTTC
cdr3_aa: CASSVRDRLQETQYF
j_call: TRBJ2-5
cdr3_length: 15
d_call: TRBD1
clone_size: -
v_call: TRBV5-1

cdr3_nt: TGTGCCAGCAGTGATCTCCCCCCGGGACGGGGGTCCCATAATTCACCCCTCCACTTT
cdr3_aa: CASSDLPPGRGSHNSPLHF
j_call: TRBJ1-6
cdr3_length: 19
d_call: -
clone_size: few
v_call: TRBV6-1

cdr3_nt: TGTGCCAGTAGTACCTTGACTAGCGGGAGGGTTGGTGAGCAGTTCTTC
cdr3_aa: CASSTLTSGRVGEQFF
j_call: TRBJ2-1
cdr3_length: 16
d_call: TRBD2
clone_size: -
v_call: TRBV19

cdr3_nt: TGCGCCAGCAGCGAACTAGCGGGAGAAAGTAACGAGCAGTACTTC
cdr3_aa: CASSELAGESNEQYF
j_call: TRBJ2-7
cdr3_length: 15
d_call: TRBD2
clone_size: -
v_call: TRBV4-3

cdr3_nt: TGTGCCAGCAGCCCCCCGGCTAGCGACATTCAGTACTTC
cdr3_aa: CASSPPASDIQYF
j_call: TRBJ2-4
cdr3_length: 13
d_call: -
clone_size: -
v_call: TRBV7-2

cdr3_nt: TGTGCCAGCAGATTGGGACAGAGCAATCAGCCCCAGCATTTT
cdr3_aa: CASRLGQSNQPQHF
j_call: TRBJ1-5
cdr3_length: 14
d_call: TRBD1
clone_size: -
v_call: TRBV27

cdr3_nt: TGTGCCAGCAGCCCCCGACTAGCGTCCCTTAGCACAGATACGCAGTATTTT
cdr3_aa: CASSPRLASLSTDTQYF
j_call: TRBJ2-3
cdr3_length: 17
d_call: TRBD2
clone_size: -
v_call: TRBV14

cdr3_nt: TGCGCCAGCAGCCAGGGGGTAGCAGCGGGGCCACAATACGAGCAGTACTTC
cdr3_aa: CASSQGVAAGPQYEQYF
j_call: TRBJ2-7
cdr3_length: 17
d_call: TRBD2
clone_size: -
v_call: TRBV4-3

cdr3_nt: TGCGCCAGCAGTGAAGTGACTGGGTTGAATAGCAATCAGCCCCAGCATTTT
cdr3_aa: CASSEVTGLNSNQPQHF
j_call: TRBJ1-5
cdr3_length: 17
d_call: -
clone_size: once
v_call: TRBV10-1

cdr3_nt: TGTGCCAGCAGCTTACGGGTAGCGGGAGCCACCAGGGAGCAGTTCTTC
cdr3_aa: CASSLRVAGATREQFF
j_call: TRBJ2-1
cdr3_length: 16
d_call: TRBD2
clone_size: -
v_call: TRBV7-2

cdr3_nt: TGCGCCAGCAGCTTGATGGTCAGGGATCCGTTTTTTTATGGCTACACCTTC
cdr3_aa: CASSLMVRDPFFYGYTF
j_call: TRBJ1-2
cdr3_length: 17
d_call: -
clone_size: -
v_call: TRBV5-1

cdr3_nt: TGTGCCAGCTCAACCTCGACAGGAACTAACACTGAAGCTTTCTTT
cdr3_aa: CASSTSTGTNTEAFF
j_call: TRBJ1-1
cdr3_length: 15
d_call: -
clone_size: -
v_call: TRBV18

cdr3_nt: TGTGCCAGCAGCTTGGATACCGGGACTAGTCGCACCGGGGAGCTGTTTTTT
cdr3_aa: CASSLDTGTSRTGELFF
j_call: TRBJ2-2
cdr3_length: 17
d_call: TRBD2
clone_size: -
v_call: TRBV5-4

cdr3_nt: TGTGCCTGGAAAGGAGGGAGCGCACTAGCCAAAAACATTCAGTACTTC
cdr3_aa: CAWKGGSALAKNIQYF
j_call: TRBJ2-4
cdr3_length: 16
d_call: -
clone_size: -
v_call: TRBV30

cdr3_nt: TGTGCCAGTACCACCACAGGGGGGGGAGACTATGGCTACACCTTC
cdr3_aa: CASTTTGGGDYGYTF
j_call: TRBJ1-2
cdr3_length: 15
d_call: TRBD1
clone_size: few
v_call: TRBV19

cdr3_nt: TGTGCCAGTGTCCCGGGACTAGCGGGAGATGAGCAGTTCTTC
cdr3_aa: CASVPGLAGDEQFF
j_call: TRBJ2-1
cdr3_length: 14
d_call: TRBD2
clone_size: -
v_call: TRBV7-9

cdr3_nt: TGTGCCAGCAGTGCTCGGGGAGGGGGGAACACTGAAGCTTTCTTT
cdr3_aa: CASSARGGGNTEAFF
j_call: TRBJ1-1
cdr3_length: 15
d_call: -
clone_size: -
v_call: TRBV25-1

cdr3_nt: TGTGCCAGCAGCTTAGGAGGGTCGATAGGCTCCTATAATTCACCCCTCCACTTT
cdr3_aa: CASSLGGSIGSYNSPLHF
j_call: TRBJ1-6
cdr3_length: 18
d_call: -
clone_size: -
v_call: TRBV7-9

cdr3_nt: TGCGCCAGCAGCCTGGGACAGGGGACTGAAGCTTTCTTT
cdr3_aa: CASSLGQGTEAFF
j_call: TRBJ1-1
cdr3_length: 13
d_call: TRBD1
clone_size: -
v_call: TRBV4-3